A single TCR beta chain is shown here with its context. The sample originates from a study of control samples from healthy donors and cancer patients. This CDR3 has 15 amino acids. V was shortened by 0 bases and J by 3 bases, with 11 bases between the two germline ends. Per germline, CDR1 LGHNA and CDR2 YSLEER. Data came from immunoSEQ multiplex PCR; TCRdb stores just in-frame clones and leaves some out. This table has roughly 200,000 clones, just under 95% appearing once. This sequence joins TRBV4-3 and TRBJ1-1; possibly TRBD1 for D (5 bases). The receptor was derived from a man over 45 in good health. The sequencing sample was made of blood. CDR3 nucleotides: TGCGCCAGCAGCCAAGATTCGGGGGGTTACACTGAAGCTTTCTTT. Its protein is CASSQDSGGYTEAFF.